The rows below give T cell receptor beta chains drawn from one sample of a study of Ad26.COV2.S vaccination and SARS-CoV-2 variants. TCRdb's table, derived via immunoSEQ multiplex PCR, lists solely in-frame clones and lacks some. This repertoire shows about 680,000 clones, around 90% found once; its top ten account for approximately 1.5%. The sequenced sample was peripheral blood, obtained in a trial of Ad26.COV2.S vaccine versus placebo. These receptors came from a person between 18 and 60 years old who received the Ad26.COV2.S COVID-19 vaccine or a placebo. Each CDR3 is given with its conserved first and last residue. The D gene is left open where the match is weak. The size of a clone is reported for some rows only, either as once, few or many, or as a class for expanded clones.

CASSLLVGGPSPGELFF TGTGCCAGCAGCTTATTGGTTGGTGGGCCTTCCCCCGGGGAGCTGTTTTTT TRBJ2-2 . TRBV7-2 17 .
CASHGGTGPPGTQYF TGTGCCAGCCACGGGGGGACAGGTCCCCCTGGTACGCAGTATTTT TRBJ2-3 . TRBV5-4 15 .
CASSLYRGPNTGELFF TGTGCCAGCAGCTTATACAGGGGGCCGAACACCGGGGAGCTGTTTTTT TRBJ2-2 TRBD1 TRBV7-3 16 .
CASSRVLGAYNEKLFF TGTGCCAGCAGCCGTGTTTTGGGGGCATATAATGAAAAACTGTTTTTT TRBJ1-4 . TRBV7-9 16 .
CASSLVSLGAYEQYF TGTGCCAGCAGCTTAGTCAGCCTGGGGGCCTACGAGCAGTACTTC TRBJ2-7 . TRBV7-9 15 .
CASSQAYEQYF TGTGCCAGCAGTCAAGCCTACGAGCAGTACTTC TRBJ2-7 . TRBV3-1/TRBV3-2 11 .
CASSLDRVLNYGYTF TGTGCCAGCAGCTTAGACAGGGTTCTGAACTATGGCTACACCTTC TRBJ1-2 . TRBV7-2 15 .
CASSEPQGYSNQPQHF TGTGCCAGCAGTGAGCCACAGGGATACAGCAATCAGCCCCAGCATTTT TRBJ1-5 . TRBV6-2/TRBV6-3 16 .
CASSQASAGIQYF TGTGCCAGCAGCCAGGCATCCGCCGGCATTCAGTACTTC TRBJ2-4 . TRBV6-5 13 once
CASSLALNRANQPQHF TGTGCCAGCAGCTTGGCGCTCAACAGGGCCAATCAGCCCCAGCATTTT TRBJ1-5 . TRBV5-8 16 .